This entry describes one T cell receptor beta chain. The sample is drawn from a study of cytomegalovirus exposure and HLA in healthy donors. V dropped 3 bases and J dropped 1; count of bases not matched to a gene: 1. The CDR3 extends over 15 amino acids. CDR1 and CDR2 (germline): SGHTA, FQGNSA. PCR was performed using 60 Vbeta and 13 Jbeta primers. Sequencing used immunoSEQ multiplex PCR; TCRdb keeps in-frame clones, though not all of them. The sample lists roughly 100,000 clones, 60% to 85% occurring once. Sequenced input: PBMCs. The chain employs TRBV7-2 and TRBJ2-2, with TRBD1 matching over 8 bases. The receptor was isolated from a male donor in good health and CMV-seropositive. CDR3 loop: CASSLDRENTGELFF. The CDR3 coding sequence is TGTGCCAGCAGCTTGGACAGGGAGAACACCGGGGAGCTGTTTTTT.